This TCR beta chain came from a study of blood T cells in healthy people across ages. CDR3 length equals 13 residues. Germline V lookup: CDR1 LGHDT, CDR2 YNNKEL (reference sequence). After removal of 6 bases from V and 7 bases from J, the junction contained 5 bases not matched to a gene. This clonotype has only one observation. Its target is not known. It was with a sample-barcoded 5' primer and a J-beta primer mix that a second PCR of about 6 to 12 cycles was run. One entry per CDR3 protein, called by TCRdb with MiXCR from the 5' RACE reads. The table includes approximately 800,000 distinct CDR3 sequences, around 34% detected once. Each donor gave around 9.6 milliliters of peripheral blood. Researchers isolated at least 6 million PBMCs per sample. Per sample, extraction of total RNA gave at least 5.5 micrograms in every case. Study-wide results and limits: Donors of long life had a larger count of naive CD4+ cells and greater diversity than aged donors.

The TCR sequence derives from a man aged 18 to 30 in good health. Sequencing was done on a sample of blood. The gene calls are TRBV3-1 and TRBJ2-4; TRBD1 aligns across 8 bases. CDR3 nucleotide sequence: TGTGCCAGCAGGAACAGGGGGGCTAACATTCAGTACTTC. As protein: CASRNRGANIQYF.